The sequence of this TCR beta chain was determined in a study of shared clonotypes between healthy human individuals. Study-wide points: Represented genetic and exposure-history diversity was restricted by having few donors. As a rule, naive subsets had a larger estimated richness than memory subsets. Donor clonotype sharing was expected to depend on sequencing depth.

The study separated CD4+ cells into CD45RA+ naive and CD45RA-negative memory subsets. A single count supports this clone. Antigen unknown. Deletions cut 4 bases from V and 12 bases from J, with 21 bases between. Germline V gene lookup returns CDR1 MNHNS and CDR2 SASEGT. The CDR3 is made up of 15 amino acids. The method was immunoSEQ multiplex PCR; TCRdb's version includes in-frame clones alone and lacks a portion of them. The sample lists roughly 2.2 million clones, approximately 90% occurring once. This receptor was taken from a man aged 18 to 35 in good health. Some clones in this sample may be carry-over from other donors' samples. J is TRBJ1-4 and V is TRBV6-1; D is undetermined. Sequencing was carried out using naive CD4+ T cells from PBMCs. The subset is: CD45RA+ positively selected. The CDR3 coding sequence is TGTGCCAGCAGTGGCAGTCTCTCCCTTTTGGTGGAACTGTTTTTT. It yields the protein CASSGSLSLLVELFF.